The T cell receptor (beta chain) under discussion was sequenced for a study of CD8 T cells in Susac syndrome. Germline V gene sequence: CDR1 SGDLS, CDR2 YYNGEE. Deletions cut 4 bases from V and 1 base from J, with 24 bases between. There are 18 residues in the CDR3. CD8+ and CD4+ T cells circulating in blood were sequenced for TCR beta. Multiple sclerosis controls were treatment-naive patients with stable or active relapsing-remitting disease. TEMRA cells were FACS-enriched, unlike CD8+ and CD4+ T cells, which were negatively isolated. The RNA input was about 0.5 to 1 ug, and it was reverse transcribed with random hexamers. An immunoSEQ multiplex PCR generated amplified TCR beta CDR3 products spanning 54 Vbeta and 13 Jbeta. TCRdb redid the calling of the immunoSEQ multiplex PCR reads with MiXCR, one entry per CDR3 protein. The data contain some 140,000 distinct CDR3 sequences, more than 75% of them singletons.

This clonotype was sampled from a human donor with multiple sclerosis. V and J are TRBV9 and TRBJ2-7; perhaps TRBD1 as D (5 bases). The sample was CD8+ T cells from PBMCs. The CDR3 loop is CASSPFPFGIDSSYEQYF. The CDR3 DNA follows: TGTGCCAGCAGCCCCTTTCCGTTCGGTATTGACAGTTCCTACGAGCAGTACTTC.